This TCR beta chain was captured by sequencing in a study of blood T cell repertoires in COVID-19. Background on the study: Samples taken during acute and convalescent COVID-19 were collected in the United States, Italy and Spain. The analysed material was cDNA or gDNA that came from T cells, B-cell-depleted T cells, or PBMCs.

Authors' methods: It was from reference gene primer amplification that nucleated cell counts were estimated. The protocol was immunoSEQ multiplex PCR, while the TCRdb copy is restricted to in-frame clones and leaves out a portion. From that table come the V and J calls and clone size; the DNA was used to work out D and trimming. The sample records 200,000 to 300,000 clones, about nine tenths being singletons. This clone was observed a few times. The origin of this receptor is a man aged 60 to 75 who had recovered from COVID-19. Material for sequencing was peripheral blood.

The CDR3 is CASSERGTSSDEQFF. CDR3 sequence (DNA): TGCGCCAGCAGTGAGAGGGGGACTAGTTCGGATGAGCAGTTCTTC. The V gene is TRBV10-1, the J gene TRBJ2-1; 8 bases line up with TRBD2. CDR3 size: 15 residues. Germline values: CDR1 WNHNN, CDR2 SYGVQD (reference sequence). V was pared by 2 bases and J by 8 bases, with 8 bases of the junction left unmatched.